This T cell receptor (beta chain) was profiled in a study of cytomegalovirus exposure and HLA in healthy donors. Study-level findings and limits: A few of the chains that were CMV-associated were confirmed in vitro to be specific for CMV antigens. Earlier analysis yielded a pattern in which most TCR beta V segments were productive about 87% or about 30% of the time. For presence/absence analyses, sequencing depth was assumed to be roughly uniform across donors.

The PCR made use of 60 Vbeta and 13 Jbeta primers. The repertoire was sequenced with immunoSEQ multiplex PCR; TCRdb's copy has only in-frame clones and lacks some. The sample contains some 200,000 clones, 75% to 85% of which appear only once. Donors consisted of healthy bone marrow donors. The CDR3 contains 15 residues. The germline V gene encodes CDR1 SGHDT and CDR2 YYEEEE. V gave up 2 bases and J gave up 5 bases; unmatched junction bases: 7. As concerns this clone: Antigen specificity is unknown.

Material for sequencing was PBMCs. This receptor was obtained from a boy aged 5 to 17 in good health and CMV-seronegative. The chain carries TRBV5-6 and TRBJ1-5; 7 bases are a match to TRBD1. The CDR3 DNA is TGTGCCAGCAGCTTCATGGGACAGCCTCATCAGCCCCAGCATTTT. Translating it yields CASSFMGQPHQPQHF. Based on the CDR3 plus reference TRBV5-6 and TRBJ1-5, the full variable domain is DAGVTQSPTHLIKTRGQQVTLRCSPKSGHDTVSWYQQALGQGPQFIFQYYEEEERQRGNFPDRFSGHQFPNYSSELNVNALLLGDSALYLCASSFMGQPHQPQHFGDGTRLSIL.